This TCR beta chain was recovered during a study of regulatory T cells in long-lasting Graves disease. The TCR beta library used iRepertoire HTBI primers with Arm-PCR amplification of CDR3. Authors' data handling: Across samples, 60 or so TRBV and 12 to 15 TRBJ segments were found. One entry per CDR3 protein results from TCRdb running MiXCR on the multiplex PCR reads. The authors' filters were not applied to this entry. The data show over 400,000 distinct CDR3 sequences, roughly 15% seen once. Time point here: newly diagnosed GD, antithyroid drugs for less than 3 months. Researchers made the TCR library from RNA that was extracted from PBMCs. The germline V and J ends were trimmed by 5 bases and 2 bases, with 22 bases remaining between them. Looked up from germline, CDR1 is SGHAT and CDR2 is FQNNGV. The CDR3 is 17 residues long. Study-wide findings and caveats: Reduced TCR diversity was observed in persistent Graves' patients versus newly diagnosed patients.

This clonotype was seen ten or more times. Its antigen is unidentified. In addition, the sample was reused for a study of T cells in Graves' hyperthyroidism and ophthalmopathy. Per that paper: Stability of Graves' hyperthyroidism was defined as absent ophthalmopathy progression within 18 months. These patients, aged 18 to 65, had recently diagnosed hyperthyroidism lasting under 2 months.

This receptor was identified in a woman in her fifties or sixties with Graves disease. V usage is TRBV11-2 and J usage is TRBJ2-7; D gene ambiguous. Here the sequenced sample was peripheral blood mononuclear cells (PBMCs), taken at new diagnosis, from a patient treated with antithyroid drugs. The CDR3 protein is CASSPAGWAVHAYEQYF. DNA of the CDR3: TGTGCCAGCAGCCCAGCAGGTTGGGCGGTCCACGCCTACGAGCAGTACTTC.